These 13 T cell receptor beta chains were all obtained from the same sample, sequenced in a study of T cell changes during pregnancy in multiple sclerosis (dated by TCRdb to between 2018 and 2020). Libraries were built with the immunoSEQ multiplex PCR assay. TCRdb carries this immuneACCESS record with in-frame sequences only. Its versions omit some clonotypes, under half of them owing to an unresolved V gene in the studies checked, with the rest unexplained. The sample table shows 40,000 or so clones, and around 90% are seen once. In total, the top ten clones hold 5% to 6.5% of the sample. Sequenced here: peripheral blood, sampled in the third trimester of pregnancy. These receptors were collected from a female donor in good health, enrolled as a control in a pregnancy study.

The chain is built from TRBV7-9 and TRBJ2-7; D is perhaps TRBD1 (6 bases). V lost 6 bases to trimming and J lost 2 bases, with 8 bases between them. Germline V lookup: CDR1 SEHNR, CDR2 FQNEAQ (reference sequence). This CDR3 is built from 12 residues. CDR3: CASSSGAYEQYF. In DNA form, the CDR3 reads TGTGCCAGCAGTTCAGGGGCCTACGAGCAGTACTTC.

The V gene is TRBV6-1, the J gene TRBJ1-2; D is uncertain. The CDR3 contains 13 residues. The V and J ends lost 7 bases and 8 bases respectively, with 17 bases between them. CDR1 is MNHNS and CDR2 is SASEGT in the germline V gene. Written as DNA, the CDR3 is TGTGCCAGCATAGCGGCGGACGTTATGGGCTACACCTTC. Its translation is CASIAADVMGYTF.

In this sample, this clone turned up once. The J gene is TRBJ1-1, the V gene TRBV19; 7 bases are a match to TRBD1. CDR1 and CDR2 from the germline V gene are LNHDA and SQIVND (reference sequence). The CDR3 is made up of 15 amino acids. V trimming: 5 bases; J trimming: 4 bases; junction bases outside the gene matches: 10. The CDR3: CASSFRGGLSTEAFF. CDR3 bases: TGTGCCAGTAGTTTTAGAGGGGGCTTGAGCACTGAAGCTTTCTTT.

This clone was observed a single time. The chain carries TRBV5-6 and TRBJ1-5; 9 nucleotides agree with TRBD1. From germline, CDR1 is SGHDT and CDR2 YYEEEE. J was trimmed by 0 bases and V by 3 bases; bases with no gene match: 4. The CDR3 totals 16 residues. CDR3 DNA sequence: TGTGCCAGCAGCTCGGACAGGGGCGATAGCAATCAGCCCCAGCATTTT. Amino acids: CASSSDRGDSNQPQHF.

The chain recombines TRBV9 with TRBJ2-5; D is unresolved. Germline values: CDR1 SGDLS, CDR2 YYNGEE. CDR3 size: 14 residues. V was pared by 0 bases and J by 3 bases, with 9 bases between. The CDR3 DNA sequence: TGTGCCAGCAGCGTAGAGGCGGTCGAAGAGACCCAGTACTTC. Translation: CASSVEAVEETQYF. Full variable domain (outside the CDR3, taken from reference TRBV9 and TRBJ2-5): DSGVTQTPKHLITATGQRVTLRCSPRSGDLSVYWYQQSLDQGLQFLIQYYNGEERAKGNILERFSAQQFPDLHSELNLSSLELGDSALYFCASSVEAVEETQYFGPGTRLLVL.

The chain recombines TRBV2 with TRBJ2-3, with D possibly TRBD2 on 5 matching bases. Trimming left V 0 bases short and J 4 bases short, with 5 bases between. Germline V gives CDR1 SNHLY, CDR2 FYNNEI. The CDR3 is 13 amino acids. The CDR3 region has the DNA TGTGCCAGCAGTGAAGCGGAGGCAGATACGCAGTATTTT. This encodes CASSEAEADTQYF.

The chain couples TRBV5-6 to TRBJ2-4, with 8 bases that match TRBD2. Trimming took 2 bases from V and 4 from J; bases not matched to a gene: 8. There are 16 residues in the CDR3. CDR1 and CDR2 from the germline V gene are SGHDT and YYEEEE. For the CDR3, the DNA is TGTGCCAGCAGCTTAGTGAGACTAGCGCGAAAAAACATTCAGTACTTC. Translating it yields CASSLVRLARKNIQYF.

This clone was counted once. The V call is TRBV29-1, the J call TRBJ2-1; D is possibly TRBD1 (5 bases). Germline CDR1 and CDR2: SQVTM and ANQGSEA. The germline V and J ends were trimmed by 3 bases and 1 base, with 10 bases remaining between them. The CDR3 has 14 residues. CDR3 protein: CSVDVDSSYNEQFF. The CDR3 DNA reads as TGCAGCGTTGATGTCGACAGTTCCTACAATGAGCAGTTCTTC.

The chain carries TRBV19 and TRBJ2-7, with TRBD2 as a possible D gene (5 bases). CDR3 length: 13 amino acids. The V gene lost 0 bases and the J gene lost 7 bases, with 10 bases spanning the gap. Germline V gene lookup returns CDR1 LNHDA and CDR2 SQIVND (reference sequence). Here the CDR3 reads CASSIERVREQYF. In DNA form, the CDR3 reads TGTGCCAGTAGTATAGAGAGGGTTCGGGAGCAGTACTTC.

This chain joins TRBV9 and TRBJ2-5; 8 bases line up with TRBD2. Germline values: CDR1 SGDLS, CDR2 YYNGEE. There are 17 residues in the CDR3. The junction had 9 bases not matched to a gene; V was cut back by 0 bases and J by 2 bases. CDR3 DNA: TGTGCCAGCAGCGTAGGTTTACTAGCGGCTCTACAAGAGACCCAGTACTTC. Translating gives CASSVGLLAALQETQYF.

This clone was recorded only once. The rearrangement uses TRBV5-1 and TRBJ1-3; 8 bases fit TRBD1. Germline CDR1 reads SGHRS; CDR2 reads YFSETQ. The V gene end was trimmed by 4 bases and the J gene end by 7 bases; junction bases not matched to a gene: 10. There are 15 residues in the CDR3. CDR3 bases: TGCGCCAGCAGCCCCGGGGCAGGGGGCGCGAACACCATATATTTT. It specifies CASSPGAGGANTIYF.

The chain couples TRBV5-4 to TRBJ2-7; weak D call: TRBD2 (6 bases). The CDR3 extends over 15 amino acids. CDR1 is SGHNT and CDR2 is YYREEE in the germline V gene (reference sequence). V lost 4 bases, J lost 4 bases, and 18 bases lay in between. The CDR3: CASSPAGLARYEQYF. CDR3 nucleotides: TGTGCCAGCAGCCCCGCGGGACTCGCAAGATACGAGCAGTACTTC.

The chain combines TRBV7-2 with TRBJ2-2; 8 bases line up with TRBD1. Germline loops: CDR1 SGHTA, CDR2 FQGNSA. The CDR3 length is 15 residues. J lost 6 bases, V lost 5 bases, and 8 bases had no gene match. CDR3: CASSPGQGLAGELFF. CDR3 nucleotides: TGTGCCAGCAGCCCCGGACAGGGTCTCGCCGGGGAGCTGTTTTTT.